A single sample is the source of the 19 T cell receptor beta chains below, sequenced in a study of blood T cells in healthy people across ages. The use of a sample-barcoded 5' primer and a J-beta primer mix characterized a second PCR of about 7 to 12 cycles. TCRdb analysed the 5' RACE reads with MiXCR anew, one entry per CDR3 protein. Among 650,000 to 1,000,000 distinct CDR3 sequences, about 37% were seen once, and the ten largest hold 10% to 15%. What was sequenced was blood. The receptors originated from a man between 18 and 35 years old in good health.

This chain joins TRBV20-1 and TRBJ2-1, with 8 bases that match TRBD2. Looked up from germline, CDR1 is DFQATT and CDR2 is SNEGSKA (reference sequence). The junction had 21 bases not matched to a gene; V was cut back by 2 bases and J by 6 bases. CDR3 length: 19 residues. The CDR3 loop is CSARWGSGVLRIGSNEQFF. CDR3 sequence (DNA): TGCAGTGCTAGATGGGGTAGCGGGGTTTTAAGAATTGGTAGCAATGAGCAGTTCTTC.

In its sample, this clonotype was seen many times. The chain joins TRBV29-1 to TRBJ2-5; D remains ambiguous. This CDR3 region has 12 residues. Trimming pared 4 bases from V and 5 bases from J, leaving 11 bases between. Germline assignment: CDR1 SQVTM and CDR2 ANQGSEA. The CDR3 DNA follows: TGCAGCGTTGCTGCCTTGAGGGAGACCCAGTACTTC. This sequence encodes CSVAALRETQYF.

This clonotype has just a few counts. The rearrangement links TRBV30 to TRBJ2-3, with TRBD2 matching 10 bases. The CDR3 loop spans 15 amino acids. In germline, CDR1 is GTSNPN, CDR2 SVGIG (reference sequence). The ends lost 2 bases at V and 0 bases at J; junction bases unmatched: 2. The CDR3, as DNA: TGTGCCTGGAGTAGCGGGGGGGCTAGCACAGATACGCAGTATTTT. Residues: CAWSSGGASTDTQYF. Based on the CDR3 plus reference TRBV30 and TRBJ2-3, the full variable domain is SQTIHQWPATLVQPVGSPLSLECTVEGTSNPNLYWYRQAAGRGLQLLFYSVGIGQISSEVPQNLSASRPQDRQFILSSKKLLLSDSGFYLCAWSSGGASTDTQYFGPGTRLTVL.

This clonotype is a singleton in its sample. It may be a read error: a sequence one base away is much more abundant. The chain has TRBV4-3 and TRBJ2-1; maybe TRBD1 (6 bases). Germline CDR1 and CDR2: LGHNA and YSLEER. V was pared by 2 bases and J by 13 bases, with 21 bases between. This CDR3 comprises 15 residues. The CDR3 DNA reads TGCGCCAGCAGCCAATCGGCAGGGGCGGAAGAGACCCAGTTCTTC. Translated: CASSQSAGAEETQFF.

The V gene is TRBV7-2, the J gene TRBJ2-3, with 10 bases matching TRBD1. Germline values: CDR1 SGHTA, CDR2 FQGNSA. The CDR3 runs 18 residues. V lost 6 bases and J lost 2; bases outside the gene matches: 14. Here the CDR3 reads CASSLPLVGTGDTDTQYF. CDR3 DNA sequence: TGTGCCAGCAGTCTCCCCCTGGTCGGGACAGGGGACACAGATACGCAGTATTTT.

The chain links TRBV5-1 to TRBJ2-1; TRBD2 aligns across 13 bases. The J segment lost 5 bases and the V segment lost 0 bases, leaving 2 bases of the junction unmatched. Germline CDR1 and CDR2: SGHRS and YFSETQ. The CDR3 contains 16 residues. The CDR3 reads CASSLGGTSGDNEQFF. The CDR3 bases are TGCGCCAGCAGCTTGGGTGGGACTAGCGGGGACAATGAGCAGTTCTTC.

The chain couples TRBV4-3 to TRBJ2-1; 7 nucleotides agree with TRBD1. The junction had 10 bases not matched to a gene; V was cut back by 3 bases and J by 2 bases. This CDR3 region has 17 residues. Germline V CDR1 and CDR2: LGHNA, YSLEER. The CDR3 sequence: CASSHTRDSGTYNEQFF. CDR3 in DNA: TGCGCCAGCAGCCATACCAGGGACAGTGGTACCTACAATGAGCAGTTCTTC.

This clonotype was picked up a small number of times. This CDR3 is CASSLDQSNYGYTF. In nucleotides, the CDR3 is TGTGCCAGCAGCTTAGATCAGAGTAACTATGGCTACACCTTC. The rearrangement links TRBV7-2 to TRBJ1-2, with D unresolved. V was shortened by 1 base and J by 1 base, with 7 bases between the two germline ends. Germline CDR1 SGHTA, CDR2 FQGNSA. This CDR3 is built from 14 residues.

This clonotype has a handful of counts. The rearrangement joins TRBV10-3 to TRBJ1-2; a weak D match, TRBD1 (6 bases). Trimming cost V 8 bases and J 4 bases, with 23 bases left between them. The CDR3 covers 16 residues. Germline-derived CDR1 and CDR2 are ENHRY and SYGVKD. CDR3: CAIHTPDRFPFYGYTF. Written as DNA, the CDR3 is TGTGCCATCCATACTCCAGACAGGTTCCCCTTCTATGGCTACACCTTC.

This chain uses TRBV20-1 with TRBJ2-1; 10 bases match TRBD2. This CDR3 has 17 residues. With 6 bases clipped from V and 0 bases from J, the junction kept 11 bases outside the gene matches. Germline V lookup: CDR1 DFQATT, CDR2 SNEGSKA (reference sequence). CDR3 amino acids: CSARSASGGPSYNEQFF. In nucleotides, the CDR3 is TGCAGTGCCAGAAGCGCTAGCGGGGGACCCTCCTACAATGAGCAGTTCTTC.

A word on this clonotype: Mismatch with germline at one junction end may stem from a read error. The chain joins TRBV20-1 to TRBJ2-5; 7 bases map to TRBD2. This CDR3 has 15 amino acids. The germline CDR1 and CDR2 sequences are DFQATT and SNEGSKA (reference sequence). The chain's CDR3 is CSARDPASGQEAQYF. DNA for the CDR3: TGCAGTGCTAGAGATCCCGCTAGCGGACAAGAGGCCCAGTACTTC.

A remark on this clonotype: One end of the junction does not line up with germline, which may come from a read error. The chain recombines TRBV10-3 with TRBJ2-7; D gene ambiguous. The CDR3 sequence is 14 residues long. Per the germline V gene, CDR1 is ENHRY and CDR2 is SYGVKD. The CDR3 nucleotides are TGTGTCATCCTATCACCTATCTCATCCTACGAGCAGTACTTC. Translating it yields CVILSPISSYEQYF.

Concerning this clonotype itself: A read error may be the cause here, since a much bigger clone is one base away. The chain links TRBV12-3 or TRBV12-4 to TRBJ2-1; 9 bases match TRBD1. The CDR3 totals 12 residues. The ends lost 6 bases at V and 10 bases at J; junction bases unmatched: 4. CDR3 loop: CASRPGTGEQFF. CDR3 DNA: TGTGCCAGCAGGCCCGGGACAGGGGAGCAGTTCTTC.

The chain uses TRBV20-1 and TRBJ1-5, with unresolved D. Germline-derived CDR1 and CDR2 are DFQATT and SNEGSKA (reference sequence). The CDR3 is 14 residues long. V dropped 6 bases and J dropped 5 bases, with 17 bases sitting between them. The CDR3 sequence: CSATNRRGDQPQHF. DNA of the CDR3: TGCAGTGCGACGAATCGAAGAGGTGATCAGCCCCAGCATTTT.

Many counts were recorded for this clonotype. The CDR3 DNA follows: TGTGCCAGCAGTTCTGACAGGGGGCCGACTGAAGCTTTCTTT. Its translation: CASSSDRGPTEAFF. The chain couples TRBV12-3 or TRBV12-4 to TRBJ1-1; 10 nucleotides agree with TRBD1. V trimming: 4 bases; J trimming: 5 bases; junction bases outside the gene matches: 4. This CDR3 spans 14 amino acids.

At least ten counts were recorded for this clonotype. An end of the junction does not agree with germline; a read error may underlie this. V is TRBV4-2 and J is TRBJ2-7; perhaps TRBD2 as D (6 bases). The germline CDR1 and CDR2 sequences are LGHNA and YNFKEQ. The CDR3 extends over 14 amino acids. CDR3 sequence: CASSKEVSGYEQYF. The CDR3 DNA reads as TGTGCCAGCAGCAAAGAGGTTAGCGGCTACGAGCAGTACTTC.

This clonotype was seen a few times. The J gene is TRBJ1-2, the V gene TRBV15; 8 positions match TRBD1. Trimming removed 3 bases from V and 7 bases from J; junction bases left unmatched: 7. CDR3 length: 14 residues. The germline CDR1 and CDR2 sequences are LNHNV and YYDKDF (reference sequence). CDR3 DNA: TGTGCCACCAGCAGCCTCAGGACAGGGTTTGGCTACACCTTC. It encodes CATSSLRTGFGYTF.

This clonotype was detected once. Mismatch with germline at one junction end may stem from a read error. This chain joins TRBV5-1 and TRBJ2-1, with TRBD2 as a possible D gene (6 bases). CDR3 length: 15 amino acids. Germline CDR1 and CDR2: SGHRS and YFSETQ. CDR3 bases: TGCGCCAGCAGACCGAGCCGCGGGACGGCCAATGGGCAGTTCTTC. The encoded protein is CASRPSRGTANGQFF.

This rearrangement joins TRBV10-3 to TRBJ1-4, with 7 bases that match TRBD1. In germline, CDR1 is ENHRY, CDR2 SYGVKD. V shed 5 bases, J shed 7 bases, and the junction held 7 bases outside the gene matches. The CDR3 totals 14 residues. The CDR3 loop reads CAISTGVTGEKLFF. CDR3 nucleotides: TGTGCCATCAGTACAGGGGTGACGGGTGAAAAACTGTTTTTT.